This TCR beta chain was retrieved from a study of cytotoxic CD8 clonotypes in ibrutinib-treated CLL (dated by TCRdb to the early 2020s). In terms of the full investigation: The cohort was composed of more than ten relapsed/refractory and fewer than 16 treatment-naive patients; IGHV unmutated status was identified in 17 patients. Cryopreserved peripheral blood mononuclear cells were obtained prior to treatment, at the time of response, and at either disease progression or sustained remission. Samples at response were collected after a median of about 13 months of treatment, with a range of roughly 6 to 40 months. On average, each sample had roughly 250,000 productive templates and more than 75,000 productive rearrangements. Partial responses were observed in approximately 24 patients and complete responses in 2; after a median follow-up of 68 months, remission was maintained in 15 or so patients and progression was observed in approximately 12. All remission and progressive disease samples were collected while patients were still receiving ibrutinib. Longitudinal samples were obtainable from about 30% of the roughly 86 participants in the trial. What the work shows at the level of the full study, not this receptor alone: At baseline, clonality was higher than in age-matched healthy donors and showed a strong correlation with circulating CD8+ T-cell counts. Sampling times were not matched between sustained-remission and progressing patients, and lymph node repertoires were not studied. Public clonotypes were found to be uncommon and were observed to contract or remain stable during treatment; the increase in clonality was shown to reflect expansion of private clonotypes at ibrutinib response. At ibrutinib response clonality went up, during sustained remission it held steady, and at progression it dropped back toward baseline.

This clone was seen a handful of times. This clone's antigen is unknown. Base qualities are missing; no much larger clone stands one base away. The label giving this sample's time point can be read as: about twelve months on ibrutinib. Around 2 micrograms of genomic DNA were extracted from cryopreserved PBMCs for TCR beta library preparation. Longitudinal blood samples from CLL patients on ibrutinib monotherapy underwent high-throughput TCR beta sequencing. Patients were enrolled in a phase 2 open-label single-center ibrutinib monotherapy trial. The germline V gene encodes CDR1 SGHDT and CDR2 YYEEEE. V gives up 2 bases and J gives up 2 bases, and the segment between their germline ends measures 8 bases. The CDR3 numbers 14 residues from cysteine through phenylalanine. Kept here is only the CDR3 DNA, which spans 42 bases and is read in frame from base 1. On a MiSeq, deep resolution sequencing aimed for a depth between 1 in 1 million and 1 in 200,000 T cells, with each clonotype covered around 9.2x on average. TCR beta libraries were generated with the immunoSEQ hsTCRB Kit. The original methods were these. ImmunoSEQ Data Assistant and ImmunoSEQ Analyzer were used for data analysis, and V, D and J genes were assigned according to IMGT definitions. Clonality was computed as one minus normalized Shannon entropy of productive rearrangement frequencies, ranging from 0 to 1. Only overrepresented clonotypes making up at least 0.05% of each patient's repertoire were included in the public clonotype analysis. About a dozen repertoires from age-matched healthy donors, obtained from immuneACCESS, served as clonality controls. The table comes from immuneACCESS by way of TCRdb, which keeps in-frame sequences with V and J called. Part of the clones is missing from these tables; in studies checked, under half for an unresolved V gene and the rest for unknown reasons. V and J calls plus clone size are reproduced from that table; the DNA served to infer D and trimming. The sample table shows approximately 100,000 clones, and around 73% are seen once. Around 30% of the sample is taken by the ten largest.

The sequence links TRBV5-6 to TRBJ1-3, and possibly TRBD1, on 5 matching bases. The origin of this receptor is a human donor with chronic lymphocytic leukemia. Sequencing was performed on PBMCs, taken after 12 months of ibrutinib treatment. At the DNA level, the sequence is TGTGCCAGCAGCTTAAGGACACCTGGAAACACCATATATTTT. It translates to CASSLRTPGNTIYF.